These T cell receptor beta chains were read from a single sample in a study of identical twins. In TCRdb, the 5' RACE reads were re-called with MiXCR into one record per CDR3 protein. The data contain approximately 470,000 distinct CDR3 sequences, approximately 15% of them singletons. This sample was also put to use in a study of yellow fever vaccine responses in identical twins.

Input material: CD4+ T cells sorted from blood. These receptor sequences come from a woman younger than 35 in good health. Each CDR3 is given with its conserved first and last residue. The D gene is left open where the match is weak. Clone size appears in some rows only: once, few, many, or a class for an expanded clone.

V gene: TRBV24-1; clone size: few; D gene: -; J gene: TRBJ2-7; CDR3 protein: CATSDPLRIEQYF; CDR3 DNA: TGTGCCACCAGTGATCCGCTTAGGATCGAGCAGTACTTC
V gene: TRBV29-1; clone size: -; D gene: TRBD2; J gene: TRBJ2-2; CDR3 protein: CSVGGLAGVTGELFF; CDR3 DNA: TGCAGCGTTGGGGGACTAGCGGGAGTTACCGGGGAGCTGTTTTTT
V gene: TRBV28; clone size: few; D gene: -; J gene: TRBJ2-7; CDR3 protein: CASSPYQPAGRASYEQYF; CDR3 DNA: TGTGCCAGCAGTCCCTACCAGCCGGCAGGAAGGGCCTCCTACGAGCAGTACTTC
V gene: TRBV19; clone size: -; D gene: -; J gene: TRBJ2-7; CDR3 protein: CASSWERSSYEQYF; CDR3 DNA: TGTGCCAGTAGTTGGGAACGGAGCTCCTACGAGCAGTACTTC
V gene: TRBV12-3/TRBV12-4; clone size: -; D gene: -; J gene: TRBJ2-1; CDR3 protein: CASSLRDTYNEQFF; CDR3 DNA: TGTGCCAGCAGTTTAAGGGACACATACAATGAGCAGTTCTTC
V gene: TRBV20-1; clone size: few; D gene: TRBD2; J gene: TRBJ2-1; CDR3 protein: CSARDRSGTSGRKSSYNEQFF; CDR3 DNA: TGCAGTGCTAGAGATCGTAGCGGGACTAGCGGGAGGAAAAGCTCCTACAATGAGCAGTTCTTC
V gene: TRBV7-2; clone size: -; D gene: -; J gene: TRBJ2-1; CDR3 protein: CASSLLVAGLNYNEQFF; CDR3 DNA: TGTGCCAGCAGCTTACTCGTGGCGGGGTTAAACTACAATGAGCAGTTCTTC
V gene: TRBV28; clone size: -; D gene: TRBD2; J gene: TRBJ2-7; CDR3 protein: CASRTSGRAHEQYF; CDR3 DNA: TGTGCCAGCAGAACTAGCGGGAGGGCCCACGAGCAGTACTTC
V gene: TRBV6-5; clone size: -; D gene: TRBD2; J gene: TRBJ2-1; CDR3 protein: CASSYAGGYNEQFF; CDR3 DNA: TGTGCCAGCAGTTACGCGGGGGGATACAATGAGCAGTTCTTC
V gene: TRBV5-6; clone size: -; D gene: -; J gene: TRBJ2-3; CDR3 protein: CASSLRVGSPGTDTQYF; CDR3 DNA: TGTGCCAGCAGCTTGCGGGTCGGGAGTCCAGGGACAGATACGCAGTATTTT
V gene: TRBV6-1; clone size: -; D gene: -; J gene: TRBJ2-7; CDR3 protein: CASSLRYGAGDEQYF; CDR3 DNA: TGTGCCAGCAGCCTCAGGTATGGGGCAGGGGACGAGCAGTACTTC
V gene: TRBV20-1; clone size: -; D gene: -; J gene: TRBJ2-5; CDR3 protein: CSARESAPGRETQYF; CDR3 DNA: TGCAGTGCTAGAGAAAGTGCACCCGGACGGGAGACCCAGTACTTC
V gene: TRBV19; clone size: few; D gene: TRBD1; J gene: TRBJ1-6; CDR3 protein: CASNSIGTANSPLHF; CDR3 DNA: TGTGCCAGCAACTCAATCGGGACAGCCAATTCACCCCTCCACTTT
V gene: TRBV4-1; clone size: many; D gene: TRBD1; J gene: TRBJ2-2; CDR3 protein: CASSQAPTGKVLFF; CDR3 DNA: TGCGCCAGCAGCCAAGCTCCGACAGGGAAGGTGCTGTTTTTT
V gene: TRBV7-9; clone size: -; D gene: -; J gene: TRBJ2-3; CDR3 protein: CASSALDNADTQYF; CDR3 DNA: TGTGCCAGCAGCGCCCTCGATAATGCAGATACGCAGTATTTT
V gene: TRBV16; clone size: few; D gene: -; J gene: TRBJ2-1; CDR3 protein: CASSRIDGAYNEQFF; CDR3 DNA: TGTGCCAGCAGCCGAATCGACGGTGCCTACAATGAGCAGTTCTTC
V gene: TRBV5-1; clone size: few; D gene: -; J gene: TRBJ2-3; CDR3 protein: CASSLGFYTGSTDTQYF; CDR3 DNA: TGCGCCAGCAGCTTGGGGTTTTACACAGGGTCTACAGATACGCAGTATTTT
V gene: TRBV29-1; clone size: -; D gene: -; J gene: TRBJ2-5; CDR3 protein: CSAGLVDGGTQYF; CDR3 DNA: TGCAGCGCTGGACTTGTCGATGGCGGGACCCAGTACTTC
V gene: TRBV2; clone size: few; D gene: -; J gene: TRBJ1-1; CDR3 protein: CASSIESAGTEAFF; CDR3 DNA: TGTGCCAGCAGTATCGAGTCCGCTGGCACTGAAGCTTTCTTT
V gene: TRBV4-3; clone size: few; D gene: TRBD2; J gene: TRBJ2-7; CDR3 protein: CASSQDPGTSDPYEQYF; CDR3 DNA: TGCGCCAGCAGCCAAGATCCCGGGACTAGCGACCCCTACGAGCAGTACTTC
V gene: TRBV3-1; clone size: -; D gene: TRBD2; J gene: TRBJ2-7; CDR3 protein: CASSDLAGEQYF; CDR3 DNA: TGTGCCAGCAGCGATCTAGCGGGTGAGCAGTACTTC
V gene: TRBV2; clone size: few; D gene: -; J gene: TRBJ2-4; CDR3 protein: CASSELPGGNIQYF; CDR3 DNA: TGTGCCAGCAGTGAATTGCCAGGGGGGAACATTCAGTACTTC
V gene: TRBV18; clone size: -; D gene: TRBD1; J gene: TRBJ2-7; CDR3 protein: CASSLRQGPPYEQYF; CDR3 DNA: TGTGCCAGCTCGTTAAGACAGGGGCCCCCCTACGAGCAGTACTTC
V gene: TRBV5-1; clone size: -; D gene: -; J gene: TRBJ2-6; CDR3 protein: CASSERNSGANVLTF; CDR3 DNA: TGCGCCAGCAGCGAGAGGAACTCTGGGGCCAACGTCCTGACTTTC
V gene: TRBV5-5; clone size: many; D gene: -; J gene: TRBJ2-1; CDR3 protein: CASSPERRGAYNEQFF; CDR3 DNA: TGTGCCAGCAGCCCCGAAAGACGAGGGGCCTACAATGAGCAGTTCTTC
V gene: TRBV2; clone size: few; D gene: -; J gene: TRBJ2-7; CDR3 protein: CASSRQGLPSYEQYF; CDR3 DNA: TGTGCCAGCAGTCGTCAGGGCCTCCCTTCCTACGAGCAGTACTTC
V gene: TRBV18; clone size: -; D gene: -; J gene: TRBJ2-3; CDR3 protein: CASSPPGGPITDTQYF; CDR3 DNA: TGTGCCAGCTCACCACCAGGAGGGCCTATCACAGATACGCAGTATTTT
V gene: TRBV20-1; clone size: few; D gene: -; J gene: TRBJ1-5; CDR3 protein: CSAHLRGRGNQPQHF; CDR3 DNA: TGCAGTGCCCATCTGAGAGGAAGGGGCAATCAGCCCCAGCATTTT
V gene: TRBV14; clone size: -; D gene: -; J gene: TRBJ2-5; CDR3 protein: CASSQGGQGQETQYF; CDR3 DNA: TGTGCCAGCAGCCAAGGAGGCCAGGGACAAGAGACCCAGTACTTC
V gene: TRBV5-6; clone size: -; D gene: -; J gene: TRBJ2-7; CDR3 protein: CASSLDRRLGWEQYF; CDR3 DNA: TGTGCCAGCAGCTTGGATCGGAGGCTGGGTTGGGAGCAGTACTTC